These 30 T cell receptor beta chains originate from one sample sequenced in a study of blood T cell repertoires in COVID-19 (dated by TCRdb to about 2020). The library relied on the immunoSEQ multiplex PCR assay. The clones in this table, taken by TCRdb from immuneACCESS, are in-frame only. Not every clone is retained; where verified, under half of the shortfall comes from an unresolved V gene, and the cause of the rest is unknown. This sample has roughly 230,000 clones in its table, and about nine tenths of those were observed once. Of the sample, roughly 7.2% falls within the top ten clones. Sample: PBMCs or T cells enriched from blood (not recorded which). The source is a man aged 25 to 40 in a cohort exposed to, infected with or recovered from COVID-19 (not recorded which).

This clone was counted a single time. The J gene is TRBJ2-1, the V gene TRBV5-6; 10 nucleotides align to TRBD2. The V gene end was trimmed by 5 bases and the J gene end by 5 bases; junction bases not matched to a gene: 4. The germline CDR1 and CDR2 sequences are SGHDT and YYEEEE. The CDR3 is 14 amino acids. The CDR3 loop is CASRRLAGDNEQFF. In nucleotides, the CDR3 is TGTGCCAGCAGACGTCTAGCGGGAGACAATGAGCAGTTCTTC. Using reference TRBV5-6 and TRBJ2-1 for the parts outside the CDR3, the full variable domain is DAGVTQSPTHLIKTRGQQVTLRCSPKSGHDTVSWYQQALGQGPQFIFQYYEEEERQRGNFPDRFSGHQFPNYSSELNVNALLLGDSALYLCASRRLAGDNEQFFGPGTRLTVL.

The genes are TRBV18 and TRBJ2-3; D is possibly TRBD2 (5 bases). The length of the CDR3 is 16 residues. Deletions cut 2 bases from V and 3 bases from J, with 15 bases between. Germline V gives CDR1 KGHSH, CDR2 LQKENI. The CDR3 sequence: CASSPVRTPGTDTQYF. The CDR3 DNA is TGTGCCAGCTCACCAGTAAGGACTCCCGGAACAGATACGCAGTATTTT.

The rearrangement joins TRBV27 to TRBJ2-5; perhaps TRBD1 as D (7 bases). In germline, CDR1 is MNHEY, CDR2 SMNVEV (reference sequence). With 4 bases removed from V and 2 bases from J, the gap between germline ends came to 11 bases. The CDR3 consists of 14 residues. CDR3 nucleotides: TGTGCCAGCAGTTCCCAGGGGGGACAAGAGACCCAGTACTTC. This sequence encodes CASSSQGGQETQYF.

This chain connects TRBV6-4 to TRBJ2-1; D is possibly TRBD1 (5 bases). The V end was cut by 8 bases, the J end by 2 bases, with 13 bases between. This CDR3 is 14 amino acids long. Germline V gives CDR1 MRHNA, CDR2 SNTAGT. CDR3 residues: CASATDHPYNEQFF. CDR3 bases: TGTGCCAGCGCGACAGATCATCCCTACAATGAGCAGTTCTTC.

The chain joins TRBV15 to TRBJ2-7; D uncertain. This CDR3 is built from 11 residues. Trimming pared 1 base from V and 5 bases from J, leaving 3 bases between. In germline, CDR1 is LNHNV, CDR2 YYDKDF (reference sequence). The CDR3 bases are TGTGCCACCAGCAGAGGTAACGAGCAGTACTTC. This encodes CATSRGNEQYF.

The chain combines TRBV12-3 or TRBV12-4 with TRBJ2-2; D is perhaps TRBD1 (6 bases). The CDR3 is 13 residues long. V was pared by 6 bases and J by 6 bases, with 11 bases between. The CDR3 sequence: CASSSGAPGELFF. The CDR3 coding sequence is TGTGCCAGCAGCTCAGGGGCGCCCGGGGAGCTGTTTTTT.

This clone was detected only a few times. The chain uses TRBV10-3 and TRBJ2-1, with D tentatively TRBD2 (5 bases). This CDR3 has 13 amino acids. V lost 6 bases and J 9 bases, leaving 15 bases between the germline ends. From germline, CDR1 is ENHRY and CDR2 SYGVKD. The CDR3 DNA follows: TGTGCCATCAGGGATGCTCCAGGAGGTGAGCAGTTCTTC. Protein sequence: CAIRDAPGGEQFF.

CDR3 DNA: TGTGCCAGTAGTATAGTCCCAGGGTTGAACACTGAAGCTTTCTTT. Protein sequence: CASSIVPGLNTEAFF. This chain uses TRBV19 with TRBJ1-1; D is perhaps TRBD1 (5 bases). This CDR3 has 15 amino acids. V lost 1 base to trimming and J lost 0 bases, with 9 bases between them. Germline-derived CDR1 and CDR2 are LNHDA and SQIVND (reference sequence).

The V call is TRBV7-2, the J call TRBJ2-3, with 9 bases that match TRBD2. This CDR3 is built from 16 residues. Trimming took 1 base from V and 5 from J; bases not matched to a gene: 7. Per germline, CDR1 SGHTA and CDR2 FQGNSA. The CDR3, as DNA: TGTGCCAGCAGCTTAGGGCTAGCGGGATGGGTAGATACGCAGTATTTT. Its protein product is CASSLGLAGWVDTQYF.

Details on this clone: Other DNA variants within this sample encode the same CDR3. In DNA, the CDR3 is TGTGCCAGCAGCCGGGACAGGGCTTACGAGCAGTACTTC. Translated, it gives CASSRDRAYEQYF. The rearrangement links TRBV14 to TRBJ2-7, with 9 bases identical to TRBD1. V lost 4 bases to trimming and J lost 4 bases; unmatched junction nucleotides: 2. The CDR3 loop spans 13 amino acids. Germline V gene data show CDR1 as SGHDN and CDR2 as FVKESK.

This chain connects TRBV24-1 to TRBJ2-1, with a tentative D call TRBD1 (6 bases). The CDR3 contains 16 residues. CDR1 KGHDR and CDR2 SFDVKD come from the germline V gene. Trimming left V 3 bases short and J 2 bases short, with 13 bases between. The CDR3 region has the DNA TGTGCCACCAGTGATCACACAGGGTATCCCTACAATGAGCAGTTCTTC. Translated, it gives CATSDHTGYPYNEQFF.

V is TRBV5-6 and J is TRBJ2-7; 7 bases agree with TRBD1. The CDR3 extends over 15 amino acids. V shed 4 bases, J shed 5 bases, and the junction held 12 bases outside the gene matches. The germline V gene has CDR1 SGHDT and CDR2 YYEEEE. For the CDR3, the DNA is TGTGCCAGCAGCACTTCCGGGACAGCCGCGGACGAGCAGTACTTC. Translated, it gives CASSTSGTAADEQYF.

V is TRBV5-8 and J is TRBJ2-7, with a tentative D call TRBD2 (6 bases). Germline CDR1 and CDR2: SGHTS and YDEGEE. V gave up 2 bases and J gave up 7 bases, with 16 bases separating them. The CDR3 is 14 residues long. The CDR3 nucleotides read TGTGCCAGCAGCTTAGTAGGAGGGCCTCGGGAGCAGTACTTC. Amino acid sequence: CASSLVGGPREQYF.

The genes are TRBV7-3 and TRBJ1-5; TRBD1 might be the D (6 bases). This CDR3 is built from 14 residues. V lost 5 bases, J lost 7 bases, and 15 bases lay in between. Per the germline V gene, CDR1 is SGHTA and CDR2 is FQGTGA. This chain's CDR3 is CASSVSGDGQPQHF. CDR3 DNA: TGTGCCAGCAGCGTATCAGGGGATGGCCAGCCCCAGCATTTT. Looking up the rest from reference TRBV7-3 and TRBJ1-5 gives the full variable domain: GAGVSQTPSNKVTEKGKYVELRCDPISGHTALYWYRQSLGQGPEFLIYFQGTGAADDSGLPNDRFFAVRPEGSVSTLKIQRTERGDSAVYLCASSVSGDGQPQHFGDGTRLSIL.

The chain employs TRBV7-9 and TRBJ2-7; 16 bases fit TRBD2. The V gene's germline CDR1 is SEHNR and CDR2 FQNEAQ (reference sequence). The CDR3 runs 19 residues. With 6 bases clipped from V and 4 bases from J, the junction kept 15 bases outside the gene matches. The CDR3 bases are TGTGCCAGCAGTTCCTCCGGGACTAGCGGGAGGGCCGAGGCGTACGAGCAGTACTTC. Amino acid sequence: CASSSSGTSGRAEAYEQYF.

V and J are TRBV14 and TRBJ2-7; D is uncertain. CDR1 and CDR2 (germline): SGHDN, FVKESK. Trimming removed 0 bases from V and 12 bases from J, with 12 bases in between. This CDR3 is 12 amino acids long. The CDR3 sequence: CASSQDTLSVYF. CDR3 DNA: TGTGCCAGCAGCCAAGATACGTTAAGCGTGTACTTC.

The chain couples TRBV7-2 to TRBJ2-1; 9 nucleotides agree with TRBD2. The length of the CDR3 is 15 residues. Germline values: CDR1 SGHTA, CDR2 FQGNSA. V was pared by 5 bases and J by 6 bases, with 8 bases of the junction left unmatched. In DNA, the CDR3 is TGTGCCAGCAGCCCCAGGAGCGGGAGGACCAATGAGCAGTTCTTC. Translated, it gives CASSPRSGRTNEQFF.

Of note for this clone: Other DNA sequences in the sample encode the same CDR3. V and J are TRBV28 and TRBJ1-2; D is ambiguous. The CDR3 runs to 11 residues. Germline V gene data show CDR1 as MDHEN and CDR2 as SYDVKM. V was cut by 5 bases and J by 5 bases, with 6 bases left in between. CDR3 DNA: TGTGCCAGCAGTCCCAATTATGGCTACACCTTC. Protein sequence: CASSPNYGYTF.

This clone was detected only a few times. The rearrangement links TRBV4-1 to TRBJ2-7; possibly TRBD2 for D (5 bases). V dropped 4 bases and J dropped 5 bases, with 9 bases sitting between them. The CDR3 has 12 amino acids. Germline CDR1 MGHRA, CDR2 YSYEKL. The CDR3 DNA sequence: TGCGCCAGCAGCCCCCTCGGGGACGAGCAGTACTTC. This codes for CASSPLGDEQYF.

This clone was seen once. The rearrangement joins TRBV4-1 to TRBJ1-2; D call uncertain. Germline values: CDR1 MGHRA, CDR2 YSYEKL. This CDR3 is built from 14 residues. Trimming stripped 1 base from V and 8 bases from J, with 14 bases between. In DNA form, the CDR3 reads TGCGCCAGCAGCCAAGCTGTTTGGGGAGACGGCTACACCTTC. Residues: CASSQAVWGDGYTF.

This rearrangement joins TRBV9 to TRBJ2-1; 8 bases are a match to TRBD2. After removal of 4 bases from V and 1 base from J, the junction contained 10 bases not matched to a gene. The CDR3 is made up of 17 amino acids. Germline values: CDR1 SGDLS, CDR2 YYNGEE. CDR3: CASSHPDAGGSYNEQFF. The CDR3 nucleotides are TGTGCCAGCAGCCACCCAGATGCGGGGGGTTCCTACAATGAGCAGTTCTTC.

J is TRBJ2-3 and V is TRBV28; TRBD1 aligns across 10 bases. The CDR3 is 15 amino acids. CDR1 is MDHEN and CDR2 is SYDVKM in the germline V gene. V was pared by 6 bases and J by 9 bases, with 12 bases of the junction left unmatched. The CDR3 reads CASSYPGQGWWTQYF. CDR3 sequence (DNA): TGTGCCAGCAGCTATCCGGGACAGGGGTGGTGGACGCAGTATTTT.

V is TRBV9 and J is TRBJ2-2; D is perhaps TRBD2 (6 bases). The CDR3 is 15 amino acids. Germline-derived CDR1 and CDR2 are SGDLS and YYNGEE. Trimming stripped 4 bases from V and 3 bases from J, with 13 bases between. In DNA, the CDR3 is TGTGCCAGCAGCCCCCGGGTAGCGGACACCGGGGAGCTGTTTTTT. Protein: CASSPRVADTGELFF.

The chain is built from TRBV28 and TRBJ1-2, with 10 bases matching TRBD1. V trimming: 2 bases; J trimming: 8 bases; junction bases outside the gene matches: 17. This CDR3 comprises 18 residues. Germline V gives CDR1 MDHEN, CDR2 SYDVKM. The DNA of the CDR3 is TGTGCCAGCAGTTTACTAGTTAAACGTAGGGACAGGGGCTCCGGCTACACCTTC. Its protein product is CASSLLVKRRDRGSGYTF.

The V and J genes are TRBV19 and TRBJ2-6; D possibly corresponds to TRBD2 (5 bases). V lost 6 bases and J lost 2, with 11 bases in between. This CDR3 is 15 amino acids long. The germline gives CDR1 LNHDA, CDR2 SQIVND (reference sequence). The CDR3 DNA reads TGTGCCAGTAGAAAAGCGGCGACTGGGGCCAACGTCCTGACTTTC. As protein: CASRKAATGANVLTF.

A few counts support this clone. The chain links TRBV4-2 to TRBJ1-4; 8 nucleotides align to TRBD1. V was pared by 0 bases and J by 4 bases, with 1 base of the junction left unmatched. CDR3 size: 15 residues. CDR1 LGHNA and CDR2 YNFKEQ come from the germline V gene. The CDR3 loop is CASSQEDRVNEKLFF. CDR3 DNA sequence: TGTGCCAGCAGCCAAGAGGACAGGGTTAATGAAAAACTGTTTTTT.

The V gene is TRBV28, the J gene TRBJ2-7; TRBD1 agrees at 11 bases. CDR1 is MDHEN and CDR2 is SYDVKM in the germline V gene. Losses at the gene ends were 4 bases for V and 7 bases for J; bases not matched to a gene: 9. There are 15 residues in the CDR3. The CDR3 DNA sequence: TGTGCCAGCAGTTCGTTGGGACAGGGGGATGGGGAGCAGTACTTC. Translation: CASSSLGQGDGEQYF.

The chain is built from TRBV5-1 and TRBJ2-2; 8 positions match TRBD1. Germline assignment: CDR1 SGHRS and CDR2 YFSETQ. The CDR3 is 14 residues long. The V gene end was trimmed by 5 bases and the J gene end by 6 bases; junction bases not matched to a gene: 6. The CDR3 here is CASSGQGGPGELFF. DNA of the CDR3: TGCGCCAGCAGTGGACAGGGCGGACCCGGGGAGCTGTTTTTT.

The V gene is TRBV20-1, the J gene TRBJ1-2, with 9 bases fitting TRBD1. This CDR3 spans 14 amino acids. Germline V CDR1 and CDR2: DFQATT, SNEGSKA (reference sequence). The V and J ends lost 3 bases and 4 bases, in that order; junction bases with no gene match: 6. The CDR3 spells CSASRSGQGYGYTF. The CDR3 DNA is TGCAGTGCTAGTCGTTCGGGACAGGGCTATGGCTACACCTTC.

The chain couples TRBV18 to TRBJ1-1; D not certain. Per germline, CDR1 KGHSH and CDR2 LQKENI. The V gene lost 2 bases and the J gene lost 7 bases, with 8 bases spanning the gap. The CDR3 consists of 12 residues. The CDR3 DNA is TGTGCCAGCTCACCATCGGGTCGTGAAGCTTTCTTT. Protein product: CASSPSGREAFF.